The next 27 T cell receptor beta chains were all read from a single sample in a study of a mutant IDH1 vaccine in newly diagnosed glioma. Time point indicated: baseline, week 1 (first vaccination visit). Treatment specified: pre-vaccination baseline after standard-of-care therapy. Generated by immunoSEQ multiplex PCR, the TCRdb table keeps only in-frame clones and is missing some. Seen here are 85,000 to 100,000 clones, about four fifths observed once, and the top ten hold 7.4%. This specimen consisted of PBMCs, obtained from a glioma patient treated with radiotherapy, temozolomide or both. The receptors originated from a woman aged 50 to 65 with glioma.

The chain uses TRBV5-1 and TRBJ1-1, with no clear D. The CDR3 extends over 13 amino acids. The germline V gene has CDR1 SGHRS and CDR2 YFSETQ. Trimming removed 1 base at V and 2 bases at J, with 6 bases between. The CDR3 DNA is TGCGCCAGCAGCTTGTCCGTCAACACTGAAGCTTTCTTT. This gives the protein CASSLSVNTEAFF.

This clone has a handful of counts. This chain uses TRBV7-2 with TRBJ1-5, with no clear D. V was pared by 4 bases and J by 3 bases, with 10 bases between. This CDR3 has 14 amino acids. The V gene's germline CDR1 is SGHTA and CDR2 FQGNSA. The CDR3 bases are TGTGCCAGCAGCTACCAGGCGGCCAATCAGCCCCAGCATTTT. It codes for CASSYQAANQPQHF. Based on the CDR3 plus reference TRBV7-2 and TRBJ1-5, the full variable domain is GAGVSQSPSNKVTEKGKDVELRCDPISGHTALYWYRQSLGQGLEFLIYFQGNSAPDKSGLPSDRFSAERTGGSVSTLTIQRTQQEDSAVYLCASSYQAANQPQHFGDGTRLSIL.

This clone was recorded once. This sequence joins TRBV19 and TRBJ1-3; tentative D call: TRBD1 (6 bases). Germline-derived CDR1 and CDR2 are LNHDA and SQIVND (reference sequence). With 6 bases removed from V and 0 bases from J, the gap between germline ends came to 12 bases. This CDR3 has 15 residues. The CDR3 reads CASSEGGTSGNTIYF. CDR3 in DNA: TGTGCCAGTAGCGAAGGGGGGACCTCTGGAAACACCATATATTTT. Together with reference TRBV19 and TRBJ1-3, the CDR3 gives the full variable domain: DGGITQSPKYLFRKEGQNVTLSCEQNLNHDAMYWYRQDPGQGLRLIYYSQIVNDFQKGDIAEGYSVSREKKESFPLTVTSAQKNPTAFYLCASSEGGTSGNTIYFGEGSWLTVV.

This clone was counted between two and nine times. This chain connects TRBV4-1 to TRBJ2-3, with D perhaps given as TRBD1 or TRBD2 (6 bases each). Germline loops: CDR1 MGHRA, CDR2 YSYEKL. The germline V and J ends were trimmed by 8 bases and 6 bases, with 18 bases remaining between them. The CDR3 has 14 residues. CDR3 sequence: CASVKGGASDTQYF. The CDR3 nucleotides are TGCGCCAGCGTCAAGGGGGGCGCGTCGGATACGCAGTATTTT.

The chain joins TRBV6-1 to TRBJ1-3; D is uncertain. This CDR3 region has 15 residues. Trimming shortened V by 5 bases and J by 0 bases, and 11 bases separated the two germline ends. The germline gives CDR1 MNHNS, CDR2 SASEGT. Written as DNA, the CDR3 is TGTGCCAGCAGTATAAGAGAGTCCTCTGGAAACACCATATATTTT. Translation: CASSIRESSGNTIYF.

Remarks on this clone: Other DNA sequences from this sample encode an identical CDR3 as well. This chain joins TRBV4-2 and TRBJ2-7; 8 nucleotides line up with TRBD2. Germline values: CDR1 LGHNA, CDR2 YNFKEQ. This CDR3 is 15 amino acids long. The V segment lost 0 bases and the J segment 3 bases; nucleotides outside the gene matches: 4. The CDR3 DNA follows: TGTGCCAGCAGCCAAGAGGCGGGGGGTTTCTACGAGCAGTACTTC. This translates into CASSQEAGGFYEQYF.

V is TRBV7-2 and J is TRBJ1-3; D possibly corresponds to TRBD1 (5 bases). Trimming took off 1 base at V and 2 bases at J, with 9 bases between the two ends. This CDR3 has 15 residues. Germline V CDR1 and CDR2: SGHTA, FQGNSA. The CDR3: CASSLDSGAGNTIYF. The CDR3 bases are TGTGCCAGCAGCTTAGACTCGGGGGCTGGAAACACCATATATTTT.

The rearrangement uses TRBV7-2 and TRBJ2-3; D uncertain. V lost 6 bases, J lost 6 bases, and 10 bases lay in between. The CDR3 is made up of 12 amino acids. Germline CDR1 reads SGHTA; CDR2 reads FQGNSA. The CDR3 bases are TGTGCCAGCAGTTACATTCCGGATACGCAGTATTTT. Translating it yields CASSYIPDTQYF. Using reference TRBV7-2 and TRBJ2-3 for the parts outside the CDR3, the full variable domain is GAGVSQSPSNKVTEKGKDVELRCDPISGHTALYWYRQSLGQGLEFLIYFQGNSAPDKSGLPSDRFSAERTGGSVSTLTIQRTQQEDSAVYLCASSYIPDTQYFGPGTRLTVL.

Here the CDR3 reads CASSQTSKPMGVGEQFF. Here the CDR3 DNA reads TGTGCCAGCAGCCAGACCTCCAAGCCCATGGGCGTCGGTGAGCAGTTCTTC. V usage is TRBV11-3 and J usage is TRBJ2-1; D remains ambiguous. The CDR3 is 17 amino acids. The V and J ends lost 5 bases and 9 bases respectively, with 26 bases between them. CDR1 and CDR2 from the germline V gene are SGHNT and YENEEA.

The chain couples TRBV6-6 to TRBJ2-1, with 7 bases fitting TRBD1. The CDR3 sequence is 12 residues long. Germline assignment: CDR1 MNHNY and CDR2 SVGAGI (reference sequence). V shed 5 bases and J 7 bases; nucleotides not matched to a gene: 2. The CDR3 region has the DNA TGTGCCAGCAGTAAACAGGGGAATGAGCAGTTCTTC. Its translation is CASSKQGNEQFF.

CDR3 nucleotide sequence: TGTGCCAGCAGCTTGTATCCGGACAGCTCCTACGAGCAGTACTTC. Its translation is CASSLYPDSSYEQYF. The J gene is TRBJ2-7, the V gene TRBV7-6; D possibly corresponds to TRBD1 (6 bases). The CDR3 extends over 15 amino acids. The V end lost 3 bases, the J end lost 0 bases, and 12 bases lay between the germline ends. Germline V gene lookup returns CDR1 SGHVS and CDR2 FNYEAQ.

Only a few counts were recorded for this clone. The chain couples TRBV27 to TRBJ2-3; 7 positions match TRBD1. The CDR3 length is 14 residues. Per the germline V gene, CDR1 is MNHEY and CDR2 is SMNVEV (reference sequence). The V gene end was trimmed by 6 bases and the J gene end by 2 bases; junction bases not matched to a gene: 5. The CDR3 sequence: CASSWTGATDTQYF. The CDR3, as DNA: TGTGCCAGCAGCTGGACAGGCGCCACAGATACGCAGTATTTT.

The CDR3 protein is CSVSGTSGGGETQYF. The DNA of the CDR3 is TGCAGCGTTTCCGGGACTAGCGGGGGTGGGGAGACCCAGTACTTC. V usage is TRBV29-1 and J usage is TRBJ2-5; TRBD2 matches at 14 bases. The V segment lost 5 bases and the J segment 5 bases; nucleotides outside the gene matches: 7. Germline CDR1 SQVTM, CDR2 ANQGSEA. This CDR3 has 15 amino acids.

The chain links TRBV28 to TRBJ2-7; no clear D gene. CDR3 size: 15 residues. Trimming left V 1 base short and J 3 bases short, with 13 bases between. Germline-derived CDR1 and CDR2 are MDHEN and SYDVKM. The CDR3 sequence is CASSLSEANLYEQYF. CDR3 nucleotide sequence: TGTGCCAGCAGTTTATCTGAGGCTAACCTCTACGAGCAGTACTTC.

The chain links TRBV4-2 to TRBJ1-2; tentatively, D is TRBD1 (5 bases). Per germline, CDR1 LGHNA and CDR2 YNFKEQ. Trimming removed 4 bases at V and 7 bases at J, with 13 bases between. This CDR3 comprises 13 residues. CDR3 bases: TGTGCCAGCAGCCGGGGCAGACAAGGTGGCTACACCTTC. Its protein product is CASSRGRQGGYTF.

This rearrangement joins TRBV28 to TRBJ1-2, with D uncertain. This CDR3 has 14 amino acids. Germline CDR1 and CDR2: MDHEN and SYDVKM. V was pared by 6 bases and J by 4 bases, with 15 bases between. Written as DNA, the CDR3 is TGTGCCAGCAGCACAATTCCGTGGATCTATGGCTACACCTTC. Protein: CASSTIPWIYGYTF.

The chain carries TRBV28 and TRBJ2-7; D remains unclear. Germline lookup yields CDR1 MDHEN and CDR2 SYDVKM. The V end lost 3 bases, the J end lost 2 bases, and 5 bases lay between the germline ends. The length of the CDR3 is 12 residues. The CDR3 coding sequence is TGTGCCAGCAGTTTTGGAACCTACGAGCAGTACTTC. It encodes CASSFGTYEQYF.

The rearrangement joins TRBV5-1 to TRBJ1-2, with D perhaps TRBD1 (6 bases). CDR3 length: 16 amino acids. Per the germline V gene, CDR1 is SGHRS and CDR2 is YFSETQ. V was shortened by 3 bases and J by 1 base, with 16 bases between the two germline ends. The CDR3 loop reads CASSSTSGTLNYGYTF. For the CDR3, the DNA is TGCGCCAGCAGCTCCACATCCGGGACACTTAACTATGGCTACACCTTC.

V and J are TRBV18 and TRBJ1-4; TRBD1 might be the D (5 bases). Germline V gene sequence: CDR1 KGHSH, CDR2 LQKENI. V lost 1 base and J lost 4, with 13 bases in between. The CDR3 consists of 16 residues. CDR3 sequence: CASSPRAGLGNEKLFF. The DNA of the CDR3 is TGTGCCAGCTCACCACGGGCAGGGCTTGGTAATGAAAAACTGTTTTTT.

CDR3 amino acids: CASSTGTTSRAGGYTF. For the CDR3, the DNA is TGTGCCAGCAGCACAGGGACAACTTCTCGAGCGGGTGGCTACACCTTC. The chain employs TRBV5-4 and TRBJ1-2, with a possible D match to TRBD1 (6 bases). The CDR3 loop spans 16 amino acids. V lost 4 bases, J lost 7 bases, and 23 bases lay in between. The V gene's germline CDR1 is SGHNT and CDR2 YYREEE (reference sequence).

The CDR3 coding sequence is TGCGCCAGCAGCTTTTCCGGGGGGGCCTACGAGCAGTACTTC. It specifies CASSFSGGAYEQYF. This rearrangement joins TRBV5-1 to TRBJ2-5; 8 nucleotides agree with TRBD2. The DNA end is a closer match to TRBJ2-7, so the J assignment may be wrong. Germline assignment: CDR1 SGHRS and CDR2 YFSETQ. This CDR3 has 14 residues.

This clone was detected only once. The rearrangement joins TRBV4-2 to TRBJ1-3; 7 bases are shared with TRBD1. Germline CDR1 and CDR2: LGHNA and YNFKEQ. The CDR3 runs 15 residues. After removal of 1 base from V and 0 bases from J, the junction contained 0 bases not matched to a gene. CDR3 in DNA: TGTGCCAGCAGCCAAGCAGGGGGCTCTGGAAACACCATATATTTT. This codes for CASSQAGGSGNTIYF.

J is TRBJ1-1 and V is TRBV10-1, with 10 bases matching TRBD1. Germline loops: CDR1 WNHNN, CDR2 SYGVQD (reference sequence). The V segment lost 5 bases and the J segment 4 bases; nucleotides outside the gene matches: 10. The CDR3 sequence is 16 residues long. The DNA of the CDR3 is TGCGCCAGCAGTCCTGGGGACAGGGGTAGTGGCACTGAAGCTTTCTTT. It encodes CASSPGDRGSGTEAFF.

The chain couples TRBV30 to TRBJ2-1; TRBD1 matches at 7 bases. The CDR3 covers 17 residues. The germline V gene encodes CDR1 GTSNPN and CDR2 SVGIG (reference sequence). The V gene end was trimmed by 1 base and the J gene end by 2 bases; junction bases not matched to a gene: 11. CDR3 in DNA: TGTGCCTGGAGTGCTAGGCGAGGGGGCGCAGCCTACAATGAGCAGTTCTTC. Amino acid sequence: CAWSARRGGAAYNEQFF. The whole variable domain, remainder taken from reference TRBV30 and TRBJ2-1, is SQTIHQWPATLVQPVGSPLSLECTVEGTSNPNLYWYRQAAGRGLQLLFYSVGIGQISSEVPQNLSASRPQDRQFILSSKKLLLSDSGFYLCAWSARRGGAAYNEQFFGPGTRLTVL.

The chain's CDR3 is CASSLGSTDTQYF. In DNA, the CDR3 is TGCGCCAGCAGCTTGGGTAGCACAGATACGCAGTATTTT. J is TRBJ2-3 and V is TRBV5-1; D is uncertain. This CDR3 comprises 13 residues. Germline V gene data show CDR1 as SGHRS and CDR2 as YFSETQ. The V and J ends lost 0 bases and 0 bases respectively, with 2 bases between them.

This clone is a singleton in its sample. V usage is TRBV10-3 and J usage is TRBJ1-2; 8 bases map to TRBD1. Germline trimming cut 0 bases from V and 4 bases from J; bases unmatched to any gene: 1. Germline V gene sequence: CDR1 ENHRY, CDR2 SYGVKD. The CDR3 covers 14 residues. CDR3 loop: CAISESQGAYGYTF. In DNA, the CDR3 is TGTGCCATCAGTGAGTCTCAGGGGGCCTATGGCTACACCTTC.

This chain links TRBV7-9 with TRBJ2-7; no clear D. The CDR3 runs to 12 residues. Germline loops: CDR1 SEHNR, CDR2 FQNEAQ (reference sequence). With 5 bases removed from V and 3 bases from J, the gap between germline ends came to 8 bases. CDR3 loop: CASSPSSYEQYF. The DNA of the CDR3 is TGTGCCAGCAGCCCAAGCAGCTACGAGCAGTACTTC.